This T cell receptor beta chain was identified during a study of blood T cell repertoires in COVID-19. About the study: Samples taken during acute and convalescent COVID-19 were collected in the United States, Italy and Spain. T cells, B-cell-depleted T cells, or PBMCs supplied cDNA or gDNA.

TCRdb's table, derived via immunoSEQ multiplex PCR, lists solely in-frame clones and lacks some. The sample carries around 100,000 clones, around 81% recorded once. V lost 5 bases, J lost 4 bases, and 4 bases stayed unmatched. Germline V gives CDR1 SGHAT, CDR2 FQNNGV. The CDR3 totals 14 residues. This sequence originates from a man aged 55 to 70 with acute or convalescent COVID-19. The V gene is TRBV11-2, the J gene TRBJ2-5; the match to TRBD1 covers 10 bases. Sequencing was carried out using peripheral blood. As DNA, the CDR3 is TGTGCCAGCAGCCCCCGGACAGGGGGAGAGACCCAGTACTTC. This gives the protein CASSPRTGGETQYF.